This TCR beta chain came from a study of T cell responses to AZD1222 COVID-19 vaccine. Study context: Samples with a second dose at about 4 or about 12 weeks were pooled together. Overall study findings and caveats: Donors were largely white British and mainly female; clonal diversity was possibly underestimated. Elevations in Spike-specific TCR breadth and depth followed administration of two AZD1222 doses. Among AZD1222 vaccinees, only six or seven were seropositive at baseline.

Clones were sequenced by immunoSEQ multiplex PCR, and TCRdb holds only the in-frame ones, with some missing. The sample consists of fewer than 110,000 clones, roughly nine tenths of them appearing once. The J segment lost 4 bases and the V segment lost 4 bases, leaving 10 bases of the junction unmatched. Germline V lookup: CDR1 SGHDT, CDR2 YYEEEE. This CDR3 spans 16 amino acids. Regarding this clone: Its target is unknown.

The sequencing used peripheral blood, collected on day 0 of AZD1222 vaccination. This TCR was sampled from an adult in good health. The chain links TRBV5-6 to TRBJ1-5, with TRBD1 matching over 8 bases. The CDR3 bases are TGTGCCAGCAGCGGCTGGACAGGGAGTTTGAATCAGCCCCAGCATTTT. Translated, it gives CASSGWTGSLNQPQHF.